Below are 21 T cell receptor beta chains sequenced from a single sample in a study of T cell repertoires in cytomegalovirus infection. These TCRs' antigens remain unknown. MiXCR, run by TCRdb on the reads, gives a single entry per CDR3 protein. The data contain just under 500,000 distinct CDR3 sequences, around 35% of them seen just once; the ten biggest clones take up about a sixth. Sequenced material: cultured PBMCs, taken from culture after CMV antigen stimulation. The receptor set was obtained from a human donor in good health (CMV status not recorded). Some clones in this sample may be carry-over from other donors' samples.

The chain has TRBV7-2 and TRBJ2-7, with TRBD1 matching 7 bases. The CDR3 sequence is 14 residues long. Germline loops: CDR1 SGHTA, CDR2 FQGNSA. Losses at the gene ends were 5 bases for V and 11 bases for J; bases not matched to a gene: 15. The CDR3 reads CASSPGGGPPVKYF. CDR3 bases: TGTGCCAGCAGCCCAGGGGGTGGGCCTCCGGTAAAGTACTTC.

The V gene is TRBV6-6, the J gene TRBJ2-3; 12 nucleotides agree with TRBD2. This CDR3 is built from 14 residues. Germline lookup yields CDR1 MNHNY and CDR2 SVGAGI (reference sequence). V dropped 7 bases and J dropped 4; count of bases not matched to a gene: 3. In DNA, the CDR3 is TGTGCCAGCACCGGACTAGCGGGACCAGATACGCAGTATTTT. Its translation is CASTGLAGPDTQYF.

The V and J genes are TRBV20-1 and TRBJ2-1, with no clear D. The CDR3 is made up of 12 amino acids. Germline V gene sequence: CDR1 DFQATT, CDR2 SNEGSKA (reference sequence). The V end lost 2 bases, the J end lost 4 bases, and 6 bases lay between the germline ends. The CDR3 loop is CSARIPYNEQFF. In DNA, the CDR3 is TGCAGTGCTAGAATACCGTACAATGAGCAGTTCTTC.

The chain uses TRBV4-1 and TRBJ2-6; D possibly uses TRBD1 or TRBD2 (5 bases each). Germline V CDR1 and CDR2: MGHRA, YSYEKL. The CDR3 is 14 amino acids. Trimming removed 3 bases at V and 2 bases at J, with 5 bases between. CDR3 in DNA: TGCGCCAGCAGCCAGGGGGCTGGGGCCAACGTCCTGACTTTC. This sequence encodes CASSQGAGANVLTF.

Many counts were recorded for this clonotype. The V and J genes are TRBV7-8 and TRBJ2-5, with TRBD2 identical over 10 bases. The CDR3 spans 17 residues. CDR1 SGHVS and CDR2 FQNEAQ come from the germline V gene. After removal of 1 base from V and 5 bases from J, the junction contained 10 bases not matched to a gene. The CDR3 loop reads CASSLELASGRVETQYF. DNA of the CDR3: TGTGCCAGCAGCTTAGAACTGGCCAGCGGGAGGGTCGAGACCCAGTACTTC.

The genes are TRBV7-9 and TRBJ2-3; 7 bases agree with TRBD2. Germline-derived CDR1 and CDR2 are SEHNR and FQNEAQ (reference sequence). The length of the CDR3 is 17 residues. The junction had 8 bases not matched to a gene; V was cut back by 2 bases and J by 0 bases. The CDR3 spells CASSLPPGSGSTDTQYF. CDR3 nucleotide sequence: TGTGCCAGCAGCTTACCCCCGGGTAGCGGGAGCACAGATACGCAGTATTTT. Full variable domain (rest looked up from reference TRBV7-9 and TRBJ2-3): DTGVSQNPRHKITKRGQNVTFRCDPISEHNRLYWYRQTLGQGPEFLTYFQNEAQLEKSRLLSDRFSAERPKGSFSTLEIQRTEQGDSAMYLCASSLPPGSGSTDTQYFGPGTRLTVL.

V and J are TRBV29-1 and TRBJ1-2; 8 bases match TRBD1. This CDR3 region has 13 residues. The germline CDR1 and CDR2 sequences are SQVTM and ANQGSEA. The CDR3 DNA sequence: TGCAGTGCGACAGGGGAAGCTAACTATGGCTACACCTTC. This sequence encodes CSATGEANYGYTF.

V gene TRBV20-1 combines with J gene TRBJ2-1, with 8 bases identical to TRBD2. Losses at the gene ends were 1 base for V and 0 bases for J; bases not matched to a gene: 5. The germline CDR1 and CDR2 sequences are DFQATT and SNEGSKA (reference sequence). CDR3 size: 16 residues. As DNA, the CDR3 is TGCAGTGCTAGAGTCGACGGGAGGGCCTCCTACAATGAGCAGTTCTTC. Its translation: CSARVDGRASYNEQFF.

This clonotype showed up just a few times. J is TRBJ1-6 and V is TRBV7-2; D not resolved. V was pared by 1 base and J by 10 bases, with 17 bases between. CDR1 is SGHTA, CDR2 FQGNSA, per germline. This CDR3 contains 16 residues. The CDR3 DNA reads as TGTGCCAGCAGCTTAGTGGGGTCCGGAGGACGATCACCCCTCCACTTT. Translating it yields CASSLVGSGGRSPLHF.

V gene TRBV7-2 combines with J gene TRBJ1-6; D call uncertain. The V end lost 4 bases, the J end lost 11 bases, and 6 bases lay between the germline ends. Germline V lookup: CDR1 SGHTA, CDR2 FQGNSA. This CDR3 contains 11 residues. CDR3 residues: CASSSTTPLHF. The CDR3 bases are TGTGCCAGCAGCTCTACAACACCCCTCCACTTT. Drawing the rest from reference TRBV7-2 and TRBJ1-6, the complete variable domain is GAGVSQSPSNKVTEKGKDVELRCDPISGHTALYWYRQSLGQGLEFLIYFQGNSAPDKSGLPSDRFSAERTGGSVSTLTIQRTQQEDSAVYLCASSSTTPLHFGNGTRLTVT.

This clonotype appeared many times. The rearrangement uses TRBV7-2 and TRBJ2-3, with D tentatively TRBD2 (6 bases). This CDR3 region has 14 residues. V was trimmed by 5 bases and J by 6 bases, leaving 15 bases between them. Germline V CDR1 and CDR2: SGHTA, FQGNSA. CDR3 DNA sequence: TGTGCCAGCAGCCGAGAGGAGGGCCAGGATACGCAGTATTTT. It yields the protein CASSREEGQDTQYF. Full variable domain (missing parts from reference TRBV7-2 and TRBJ2-3): GAGVSQSPSNKVTEKGKDVELRCDPISGHTALYWYRQSLGQGLEFLIYFQGNSAPDKSGLPSDRFSAERTGGSVSTLTIQRTQQEDSAVYLCASSREEGQDTQYFGPGTRLTVL.

There are a few counts of this clonotype. V is TRBV11-1 and J is TRBJ2-1; either TRBD1 or TRBD2 may supply D (5 bases each). The CDR3 consists of 15 residues. Germline V gene data show CDR1 as SGHAT and CDR2 as FQDESV (reference sequence). Trimming removed 6 bases at V and 6 bases at J, with 18 bases between. The CDR3 sequence: CASRPTTSGANEQFF. In nucleotides, the CDR3 is TGTGCCAGCAGGCCTACCACTTCCGGGGCCAATGAGCAGTTCTTC.

Turning to this clonotype: A read error is likely, as this CDR3 ends without the conserved phenylalanine or tryptophan. No DNA is shown, since the ends of the CDR3 on it are uncertain; the CDR3 is the one TCRdb lists. The chain carries TRBV19 and TRBJ2-7; the table's D call TRBD2 went unverified against the DNA. Germline-derived CDR1 and CDR2 are LNHDA and SQIVND (reference sequence). From its first to its last residue, the CDR3 has 8 amino acids. The CDR3: CARRGDLG.

V gene TRBV7-2 combines with J gene TRBJ1-4; no reliable D call. The CDR3 totals 13 residues. Germline V gene data show CDR1 as SGHTA and CDR2 as FQGNSA. V lost 4 bases to trimming and J lost 0 bases, with 3 bases between them. CDR3 sequence reads: CASSSPTNEKLFF. In DNA form, the CDR3 reads TGTGCCAGCAGCTCACCAACTAATGAAAAACTGTTTTTT. The full variable domain, in which reference TRBV7-2 and TRBJ1-4 provide the parts outside the CDR3, is GAGVSQSPSNKVTEKGKDVELRCDPISGHTALYWYRQSLGQGLEFLIYFQGNSAPDKSGLPSDRFSAERTGGSVSTLTIQRTQQEDSAVYLCASSSPTNEKLFFGSGTQLSVL.

CDR3 residues: CASSSWAAWEAGYTF. The CDR3 DNA reads as TGTGCCAGCAGCTCCTGGGCGGCGTGGGAGGCTGGCTACACCTTC. The V and J genes are TRBV5-4 and TRBJ1-2; D ambiguous. The CDR3 is made up of 15 amino acids. The germline V gene encodes CDR1 SGHNT and CDR2 YYREEE (reference sequence). V dropped 3 bases and J dropped 7 bases, with 19 bases sitting between them.

J is TRBJ1-1 and V is TRBV18; D gene unclear. The CDR3 covers 14 residues. Deletions cut 1 base from V and 1 base from J, with 7 bases between. Germline assignment: CDR1 KGHSH and CDR2 LQKENI. CDR3 loop: CASSPQVPNTEAFF. The CDR3 DNA reads as TGTGCCAGCTCACCACAGGTGCCGAACACTGAAGCTTTCTTT.

This clonotype was detected ten times or more. The rearrangement links TRBV9 to TRBJ1-2; TRBD1 aligns across 12 bases. CDR3 length equals 17 residues. V shed 0 bases and J 2 bases; nucleotides not matched to a gene: 5. CDR1 is SGDLS and CDR2 is YYNGEE in the germline V gene. CDR3 loop: CASSVGGQGALNYGYTF. For the CDR3, the DNA is TGTGCCAGCAGCGTAGGGGGACAGGGGGCTCTCAACTATGGCTACACCTTC.

The gene calls are TRBV20-1 and TRBJ2-3; 12 nucleotides match TRBD2. The germline V gene encodes CDR1 DFQATT and CDR2 SNEGSKA (reference sequence). CDR3 length: 17 residues. V trimming: 6 bases; J trimming: 4 bases; junction bases outside the gene matches: 14. CDR3 DNA: TGCAGTGCCAGTGAGTCTCTAGCGGGAGGGACCGCAGATACGCAGTATTTT. This codes for CSASESLAGGTADTQYF.

The V gene is TRBV6-2 or TRBV6-3, the J gene TRBJ2-7; 10 bases match TRBD1. From germline, CDR1 is MNHEY and CDR2 SVGEGT. The CDR3 has 16 amino acids. The J segment lost 6 bases and the V segment lost 2 bases, leaving 10 bases of the junction unmatched. CDR3 in DNA: TGTGCCAGCAGTTACCCCACCGGGACAGGGGTTGTCGAGCAGTACGTC. It codes for CASSYPTGTGVVEQYV.

The chain joins TRBV12-3 or TRBV12-4 to TRBJ2-1; D remains ambiguous. This CDR3 contains 17 residues. V lost 7 bases and J 7 bases, leaving 26 bases between the germline ends. DNA of the CDR3: TGTGCCAGCACCTCCTTTTATTCGGCCAACCTAGAAAATGAGCAGTTCTTC. Translating gives CASTSFYSANLENEQFF.

The chain has TRBV27 and TRBJ2-5, with a tentative D call TRBD2 (7 bases). Trimming removed 2 bases at V and 3 bases at J, with 13 bases between. The CDR3 consists of 15 residues. The germline CDR1 and CDR2 sequences are MNHEY and SMNVEV (reference sequence). CDR3 coding DNA: TGTGCCAGCAGTTTAGGGGGGGCGGGAGAAGAGACCCAGTACTTC. It specifies CASSLGGAGEETQYF.